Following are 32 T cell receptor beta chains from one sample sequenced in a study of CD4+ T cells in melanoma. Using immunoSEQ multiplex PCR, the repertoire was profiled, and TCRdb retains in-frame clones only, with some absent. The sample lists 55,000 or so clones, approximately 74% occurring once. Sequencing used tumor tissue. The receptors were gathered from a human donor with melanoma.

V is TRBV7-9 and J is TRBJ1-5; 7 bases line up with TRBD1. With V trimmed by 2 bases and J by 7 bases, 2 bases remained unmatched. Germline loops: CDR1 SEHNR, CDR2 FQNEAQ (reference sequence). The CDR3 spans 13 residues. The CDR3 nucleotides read TGTGCCAGCAGCTTACGCAGGGGGCAGCCCCAGCATTTT. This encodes CASSLRRGQPQHF.

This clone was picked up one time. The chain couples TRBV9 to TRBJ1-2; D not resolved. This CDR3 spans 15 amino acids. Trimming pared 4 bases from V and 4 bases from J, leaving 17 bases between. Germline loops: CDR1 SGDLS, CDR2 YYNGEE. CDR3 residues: CASSPPPSAAYGYTF. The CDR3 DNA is TGTGCCAGCAGCCCTCCCCCAAGCGCTGCCTATGGCTACACCTTC.

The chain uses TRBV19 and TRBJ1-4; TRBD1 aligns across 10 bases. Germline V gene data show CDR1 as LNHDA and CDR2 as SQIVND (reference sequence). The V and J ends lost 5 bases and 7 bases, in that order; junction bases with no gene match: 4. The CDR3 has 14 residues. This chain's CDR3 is CASSLWTGGEKLFF. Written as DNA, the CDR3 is TGTGCCAGTAGTTTATGGACAGGGGGTGAAAAACTGTTTTTT.

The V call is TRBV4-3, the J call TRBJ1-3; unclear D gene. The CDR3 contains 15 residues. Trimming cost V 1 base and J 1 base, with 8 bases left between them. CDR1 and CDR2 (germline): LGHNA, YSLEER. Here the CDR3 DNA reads TGCGCCAGCAGCCAAGGTCGCATTTCTGGAAACACCATATATTTT. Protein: CASSQGRISGNTIYF.

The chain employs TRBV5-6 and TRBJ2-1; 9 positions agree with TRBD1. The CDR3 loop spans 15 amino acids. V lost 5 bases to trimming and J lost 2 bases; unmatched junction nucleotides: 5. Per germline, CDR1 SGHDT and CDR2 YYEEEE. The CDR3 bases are TGTGCCAGCAGTTCCGGGGACAGGGCCTACAATGAGCAGTTCTTC. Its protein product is CASSSGDRAYNEQFF. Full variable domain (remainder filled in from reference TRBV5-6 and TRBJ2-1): DAGVTQSPTHLIKTRGQQVTLRCSPKSGHDTVSWYQQALGQGPQFIFQYYEEEERQRGNFPDRFSGHQFPNYSSELNVNALLLGDSALYLCASSSGDRAYNEQFFGPGTRLTVL.

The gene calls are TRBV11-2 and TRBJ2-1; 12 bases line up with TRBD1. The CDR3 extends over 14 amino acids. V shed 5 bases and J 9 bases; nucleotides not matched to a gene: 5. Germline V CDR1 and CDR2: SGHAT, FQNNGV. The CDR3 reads CASSPGQGASEQFF. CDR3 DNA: TGTGCCAGCAGCCCGGGACAGGGGGCAAGTGAGCAGTTCTTC. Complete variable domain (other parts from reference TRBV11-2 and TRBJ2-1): EAGVAQSPRYKIIEKRQSVAFWCNPISGHATLYWYQQILGQGPKLLIQFQNNGVVDDSQLPKDRFSAERLKGVDSTLKIQPAKLEDSAVYLCASSPGQGASEQFFGPGTRLTVL.

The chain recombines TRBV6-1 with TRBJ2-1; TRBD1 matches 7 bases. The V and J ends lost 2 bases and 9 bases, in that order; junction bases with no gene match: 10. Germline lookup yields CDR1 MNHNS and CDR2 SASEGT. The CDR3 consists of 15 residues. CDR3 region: CASSEQGGKRGEQFF. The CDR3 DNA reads TGTGCCAGCAGTGAACAAGGGGGCAAAAGGGGTGAGCAGTTCTTC.

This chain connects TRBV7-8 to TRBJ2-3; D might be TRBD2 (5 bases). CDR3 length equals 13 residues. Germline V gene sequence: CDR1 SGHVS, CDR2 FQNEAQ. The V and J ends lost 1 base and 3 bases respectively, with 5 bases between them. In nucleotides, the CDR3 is TGTGCCAGCAGCTTAGGGACTACAGATACGCAGTATTTT. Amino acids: CASSLGTTDTQYF.

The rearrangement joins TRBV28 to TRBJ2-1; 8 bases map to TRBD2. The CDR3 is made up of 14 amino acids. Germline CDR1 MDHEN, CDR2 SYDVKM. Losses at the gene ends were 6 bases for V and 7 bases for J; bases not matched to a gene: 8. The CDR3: CASSGGGISNEQFF. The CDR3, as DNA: TGTGCCAGCAGCGGCGGGGGGATATCAAATGAGCAGTTCTTC. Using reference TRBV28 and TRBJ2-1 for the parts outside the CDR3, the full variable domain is DVKVTQSSRYLVKRTGEKVFLECVQDMDHENMFWYRQDPGLGLRLIYFSYDVKMKEKGDIPEGYSVSREKKERFSLILESASTNQTSMYLCASSGGGISNEQFFGPGTRLTVL.

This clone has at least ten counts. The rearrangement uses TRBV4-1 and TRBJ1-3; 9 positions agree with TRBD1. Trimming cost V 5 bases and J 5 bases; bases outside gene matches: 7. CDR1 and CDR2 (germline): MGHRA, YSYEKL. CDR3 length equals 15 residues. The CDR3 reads CASSDTGTGRNTIYF. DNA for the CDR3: TGCGCCAGCAGCGATACCGGGACAGGGAGAAACACCATATATTTT.

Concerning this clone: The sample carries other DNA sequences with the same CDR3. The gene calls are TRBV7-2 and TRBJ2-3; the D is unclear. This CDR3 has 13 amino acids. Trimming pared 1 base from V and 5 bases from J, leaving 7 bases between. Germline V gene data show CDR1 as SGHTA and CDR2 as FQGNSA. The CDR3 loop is CASSLESRDTQYF. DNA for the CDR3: TGTGCCAGCAGCTTAGAGTCCAGAGATACGCAGTATTTT.

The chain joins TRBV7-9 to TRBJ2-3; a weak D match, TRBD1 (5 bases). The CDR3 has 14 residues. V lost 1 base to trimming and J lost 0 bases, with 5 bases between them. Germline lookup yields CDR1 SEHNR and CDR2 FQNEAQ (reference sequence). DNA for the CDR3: TGTGCCAGCAGCTTAGGACAGAGCACAGATACGCAGTATTTT. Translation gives CASSLGQSTDTQYF. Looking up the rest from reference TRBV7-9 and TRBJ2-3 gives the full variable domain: DTGVSQNPRHKITKRGQNVTFRCDPISEHNRLYWYRQTLGQGPEFLTYFQNEAQLEKSRLLSDRFSAERPKGSFSTLEIQRTEQGDSAMYLCASSLGQSTDTQYFGPGTRLTVL.

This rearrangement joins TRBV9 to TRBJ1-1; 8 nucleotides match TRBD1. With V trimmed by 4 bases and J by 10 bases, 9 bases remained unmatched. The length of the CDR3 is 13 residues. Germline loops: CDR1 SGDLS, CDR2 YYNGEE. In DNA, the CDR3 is TGTGCCAGCAGCACGGGGACAGGCGAGCGAGCTTTCTTT. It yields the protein CASSTGTGERAFF.

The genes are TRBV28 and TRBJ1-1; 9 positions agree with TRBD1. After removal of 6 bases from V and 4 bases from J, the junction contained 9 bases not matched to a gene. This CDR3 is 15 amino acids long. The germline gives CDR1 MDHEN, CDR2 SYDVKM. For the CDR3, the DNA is TGTGCCAGCAGACTTACCCAGGACAGGGGCACTGAAGCTTTCTTT. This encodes CASRLTQDRGTEAFF.

The CDR3 DNA sequence: TGTGCCAGCAGTCATTCCGGGACTAGCTACAATGAGCAGTTCTTC. Its protein is CASSHSGTSYNEQFF. V and J are TRBV7-3 and TRBJ2-1; 8 nucleotides match TRBD2. From germline, CDR1 is SGHTA and CDR2 FQGTGA. Trimming removed 6 bases from V and 3 bases from J; junction bases left unmatched: 7. The CDR3 extends over 15 amino acids.

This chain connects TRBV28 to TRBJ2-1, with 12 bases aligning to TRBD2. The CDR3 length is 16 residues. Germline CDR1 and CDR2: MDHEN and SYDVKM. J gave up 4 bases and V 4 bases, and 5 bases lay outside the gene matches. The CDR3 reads CASSSTLAGGYNEQFF. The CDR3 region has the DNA TGTGCCAGCAGTTCGACACTAGCGGGGGGTTACAATGAGCAGTTCTTC.

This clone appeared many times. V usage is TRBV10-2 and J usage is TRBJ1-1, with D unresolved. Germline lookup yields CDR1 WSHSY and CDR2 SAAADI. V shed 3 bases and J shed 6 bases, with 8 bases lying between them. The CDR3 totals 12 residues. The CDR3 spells CASSEGLPEAFF. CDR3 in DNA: TGCGCCAGCAGTGAAGGACTGCCTGAAGCTTTCTTT.

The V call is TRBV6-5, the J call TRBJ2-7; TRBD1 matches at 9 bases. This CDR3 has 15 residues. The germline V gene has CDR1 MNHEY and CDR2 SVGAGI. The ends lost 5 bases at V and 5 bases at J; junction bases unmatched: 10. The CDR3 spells CASSRSGQGRNEQYF. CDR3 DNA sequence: TGTGCCAGCAGTAGATCGGGACAGGGTCGAAACGAGCAGTACTTC.

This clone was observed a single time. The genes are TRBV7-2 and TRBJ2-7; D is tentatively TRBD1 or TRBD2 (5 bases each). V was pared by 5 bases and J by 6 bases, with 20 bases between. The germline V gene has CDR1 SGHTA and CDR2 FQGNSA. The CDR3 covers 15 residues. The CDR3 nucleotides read TGTGCCAGCAGCCGGCGGCTACAGGAGGCTAGCGAGCAGTACTTC. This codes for CASSRRLQEASEQYF.

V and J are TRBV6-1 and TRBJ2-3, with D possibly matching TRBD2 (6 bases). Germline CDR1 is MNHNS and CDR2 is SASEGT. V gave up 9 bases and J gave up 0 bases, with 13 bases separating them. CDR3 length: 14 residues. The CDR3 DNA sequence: TGTGCCAGTGACCGGGAGTTAAGCACAGATACGCAGTATTTT. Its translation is CASDRELSTDTQYF.

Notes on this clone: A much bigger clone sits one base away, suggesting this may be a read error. CDR3 nucleotide sequence: TGTGCCTGGAACCCACCGGGACAGGGAACCTATAATTCACCCCTCCACTTT. Translating gives CAWNPPGQGTYNSPLHF. The V call is TRBV30, the J call TRBJ1-6, with 9 bases that match TRBD1. Trimming cost V 4 bases and J 2 bases; bases outside gene matches: 9. Germline assignment: CDR1 GTSNPN and CDR2 SVGIG (reference sequence). CDR3 length equals 17 residues.

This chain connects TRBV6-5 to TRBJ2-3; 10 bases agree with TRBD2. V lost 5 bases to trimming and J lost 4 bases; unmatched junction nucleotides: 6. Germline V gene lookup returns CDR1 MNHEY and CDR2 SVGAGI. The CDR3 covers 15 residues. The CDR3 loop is CASSRSGGASDTQYF. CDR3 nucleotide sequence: TGTGCCAGCAGTCGAAGCGGGGGGGCGTCAGATACGCAGTATTTT.

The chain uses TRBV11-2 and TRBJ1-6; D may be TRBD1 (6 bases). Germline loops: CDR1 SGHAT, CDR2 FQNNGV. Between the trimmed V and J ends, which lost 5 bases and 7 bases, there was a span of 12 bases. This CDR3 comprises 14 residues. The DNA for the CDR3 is TGTGCCAGCAGCCAACACAGGGAAAATTCACCCCTCCACTTT. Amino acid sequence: CASSQHRENSPLHF.

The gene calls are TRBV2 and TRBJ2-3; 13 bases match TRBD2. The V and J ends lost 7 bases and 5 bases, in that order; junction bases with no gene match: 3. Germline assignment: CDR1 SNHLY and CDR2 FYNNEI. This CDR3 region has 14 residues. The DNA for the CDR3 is TGTGCCAGCATCCGGACTAGCGGGGGAGATACGCAGTATTTT. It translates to CASIRTSGGDTQYF.

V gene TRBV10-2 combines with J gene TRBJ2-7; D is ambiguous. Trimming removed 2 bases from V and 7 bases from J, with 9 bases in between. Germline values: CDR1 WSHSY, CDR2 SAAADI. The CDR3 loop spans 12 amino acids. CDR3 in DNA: TGCGCCAGCAGTGAGACTTGGGTTGAGCAGTACTTC. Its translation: CASSETWVEQYF.

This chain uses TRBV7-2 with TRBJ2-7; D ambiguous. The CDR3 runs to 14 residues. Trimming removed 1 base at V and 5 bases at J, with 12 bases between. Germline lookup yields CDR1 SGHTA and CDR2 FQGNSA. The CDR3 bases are TGTGCCAGCAGCTTAGTGTCGTTTCTCGACGAGCAGTACTTC. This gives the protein CASSLVSFLDEQYF.

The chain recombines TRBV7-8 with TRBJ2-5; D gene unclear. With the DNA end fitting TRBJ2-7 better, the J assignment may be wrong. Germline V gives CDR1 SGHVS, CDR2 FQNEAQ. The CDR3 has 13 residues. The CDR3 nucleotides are TGTGCCAGCAGCTTAGCTTTGGCCTACGAGCAGTACTTC. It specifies CASSLALAYEQYF.

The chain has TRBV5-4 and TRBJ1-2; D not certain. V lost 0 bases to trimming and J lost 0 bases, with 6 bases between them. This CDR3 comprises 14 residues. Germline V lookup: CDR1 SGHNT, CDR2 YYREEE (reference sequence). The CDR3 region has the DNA TGTGCCAGCAGCTTGGTAGGAGCTAACTATGGCTACACCTTC. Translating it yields CASSLVGANYGYTF.

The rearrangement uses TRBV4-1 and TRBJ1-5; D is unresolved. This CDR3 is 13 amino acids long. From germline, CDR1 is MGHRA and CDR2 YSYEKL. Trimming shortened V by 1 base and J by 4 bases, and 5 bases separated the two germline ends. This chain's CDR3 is CASSQVINQPQHF. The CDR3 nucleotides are TGCGCCAGCAGCCAAGTTATTAATCAGCCCCAGCATTTT.

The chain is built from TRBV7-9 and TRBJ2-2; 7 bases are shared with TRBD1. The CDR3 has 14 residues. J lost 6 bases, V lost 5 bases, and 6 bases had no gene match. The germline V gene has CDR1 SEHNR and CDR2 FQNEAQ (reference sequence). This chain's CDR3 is CASSRQGSPGELFF. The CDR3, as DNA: TGTGCCAGCAGCAGACAGGGCTCGCCCGGGGAGCTGTTTTTT.

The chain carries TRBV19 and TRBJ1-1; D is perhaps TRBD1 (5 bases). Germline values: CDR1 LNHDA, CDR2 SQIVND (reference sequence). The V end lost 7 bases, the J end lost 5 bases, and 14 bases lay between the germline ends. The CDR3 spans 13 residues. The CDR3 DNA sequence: TGTGCCAGTACCATCGGGGGTTTAACTGAAGCTTTCTTT. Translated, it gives CASTIGGLTEAFF.

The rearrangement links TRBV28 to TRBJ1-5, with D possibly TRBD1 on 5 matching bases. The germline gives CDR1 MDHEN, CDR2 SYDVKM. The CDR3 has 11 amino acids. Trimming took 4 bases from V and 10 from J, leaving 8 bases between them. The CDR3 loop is CASSSGLPQHF. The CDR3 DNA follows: TGTGCCAGCAGTTCGGGGCTACCCCAGCATTTT.